Below, 27 T cell receptor beta chains from the same sample are listed, as sequenced in a study of blood T cell repertoires in COVID-19. Sequencing was performed with immunoSEQ multiplex PCR; in TCRdb, only in-frame clones are kept and a portion is missing. The repertoire holds approximately 130,000 clones, with roughly four fifths as singletons. Sequencing used peripheral blood. The receptors were sampled from a human donor in a cohort sampled during active COVID-19.

Details on this clone: The sample contains more than one DNA sequence encoding this CDR3. J is TRBJ1-5 and V is TRBV28; no reliable D call. Germline V gene sequence: CDR1 MDHEN, CDR2 SYDVKM. The V gene lost 5 bases and the J gene lost 3 bases, with 14 bases spanning the gap. The CDR3 is 15 amino acids. Written as DNA, the CDR3 is TGTGCCAGCAGTCCGGGCAGCGGTTACAATCAGCCCCAGCATTTT. The encoded protein is CASSPGSGYNQPQHF.

A single count supports this clone. This rearrangement joins TRBV7-9 to TRBJ1-6; TRBD1 matches at 8 bases. The junction had 10 bases not matched to a gene; V was cut back by 2 bases and J by 10 bases. CDR1 SEHNR and CDR2 FQNEAQ come from the germline V gene (reference sequence). The CDR3 covers 16 residues. The CDR3 DNA is TGTGCCAGCAGCTTACGGCAGGGGGCTTCGGAATCACCCCTCCACTTT. Encoded protein: CASSLRQGASESPLHF.

V and J are TRBV7-9 and TRBJ2-3; possible D gene TRBD2, 6 bases. V lost 5 bases and J lost 6, with 12 bases in between. Germline V CDR1 and CDR2: SEHNR, FQNEAQ (reference sequence). The CDR3 loop spans 13 amino acids. Here the CDR3 reads CASSAGGSDTQYF. CDR3 sequence (DNA): TGTGCCAGCAGCGCCGGGGGATCCGATACGCAGTATTTT. The entire variable domain, with the rest obtained from reference TRBV7-9 and TRBJ2-3, is as follows: DTGVSQNPRHKITKRGQNVTFRCDPISEHNRLYWYRQTLGQGPEFLTYFQNEAQLEKSRLLSDRFSAERPKGSFSTLEIQRTEQGDSAMYLCASSAGGSDTQYFGPGTRLTVL.

This clone was observed a few times. The chain links TRBV24-1 to TRBJ2-1, with D perhaps TRBD2 (7 bases). CDR3 size: 16 residues. The germline V and J ends were trimmed by 1 base and 5 bases, with 14 bases remaining between them. Per the germline V gene, CDR1 is KGHDR and CDR2 is SFDVKD. The CDR3 loop reads CATSDFVGGLNNEQFF. CDR3 DNA: TGTGCCACCAGTGATTTCGTGGGGGGGCTTAACAATGAGCAGTTCTTC.

This clone was seen a handful of times. This sequence joins TRBV7-9 and TRBJ1-2, with unresolved D. The CDR3 has 16 residues. Trimming took off 5 bases at V and 4 bases at J, with 20 bases between the two ends. The germline V gene has CDR1 SEHNR and CDR2 FQNEAQ (reference sequence). The CDR3 DNA reads TGTGCCAGCAGCCCTTCTTCCTACCCTCTTGGCTATGGCTACACCTTC. It encodes CASSPSSYPLGYGYTF.

The DNA of the CDR3 is TGTGCTACTCTCCCCCGGGACAGGGGGACCTCCTACAATGAGCAGTTCTTC. Amino acid sequence: CATLPRDRGTSYNEQFF. The chain employs TRBV12-5 and TRBJ2-1, with 11 bases that match TRBD1. Germline V gene sequence: CDR1 LGHNT, CDR2 FRNRAP. Trimming at V came to 10 bases and at J to 0 bases, leaving 11 bases not matched to a gene. CDR3 size: 17 residues.

This clone was seen once. The chain recombines TRBV23-1 with TRBJ2-4; 10 bases are a match to TRBD1. TRBV23-1 is recorded as an ORF, its role being uncertain. Trimming at V came to 7 bases and at J to 7 bases, leaving 7 bases not matched to a gene. The CDR3 extends over 14 amino acids. CDR3 sequence (DNA): TGCGCCAGCACTCGGACAGGGGGAGCGAACATTCAGTACTTC. The encoded protein is CASTRTGGANIQYF.

This rearrangement joins TRBV10-3 to TRBJ2-5; D might be TRBD2 (7 bases). Trimming left V 6 bases short and J 1 base short, with 12 bases between. The V gene's germline CDR1 is ENHRY and CDR2 SYGVKD. The length of the CDR3 is 14 residues. In DNA, the CDR3 is TGTGCCATCAGGGGGGGGGACACCCAAGAGACCCAGTACTTC. It yields the protein CAIRGGDTQETQYF.

The CDR3 sequence: CASSSTSGEETQYF. CDR3 nucleotides: TGTGCCAGCAGCTCGACTAGCGGGGAGGAGACCCAGTACTTC. The chain couples TRBV6-5 to TRBJ2-5; 11 bases are shared with TRBD2. Trimming took 6 bases from V and 5 from J; bases not matched to a gene: 5. The CDR3 has 14 residues. Germline V gene sequence: CDR1 MNHEY, CDR2 SVGAGI.

The J gene is TRBJ1-2, the V gene TRBV29-1; TRBD1 aligns across 8 bases. This CDR3 has 13 amino acids. V lost 6 bases, J lost 7 bases, and 10 bases stayed unmatched. Germline CDR1 reads SQVTM; CDR2 reads ANQGSEA. CDR3 nucleotide sequence: TGCAGCGTAAATGAACAGGGGGTTGGTGGCTACACCTTC. Encoded protein: CSVNEQGVGGYTF. Combining the CDR3 with reference TRBV29-1 and TRBJ1-2 gives the whole variable domain SAVISQKPSRDICQRGTSLTIQCQVDSQVTMMFWYRQQPGQSLTLIATANQGSEATYESGFVIDKFPISRPNLTFSTLTVSNMSPEDSSIYLCSVNEQGVGGYTFGSGTRLTVV.

The chain carries TRBV18 and TRBJ2-1; 10 positions agree with TRBD2. V gave up 0 bases and J gave up 7 bases; unmatched junction bases: 6. CDR3 length: 16 amino acids. Germline CDR1 reads KGHSH; CDR2 reads LQKENI. CDR3 loop: CASSPPLAGVQNEQFF. The DNA for the CDR3 is TGTGCCAGCTCACCACCGCTAGCGGGGGTTCAGAATGAGCAGTTCTTC. The full variable domain, with the rest looked up from reference TRBV18 and TRBJ2-1, is NAGVMQNPRHLVRRRGQEARLRCSPMKGHSHVYWYRQLPEEGLKFMVYLQKENIIDESGMPKERFSAEFPKEGPSILRIQQVVRGDSAAYFCASSPPLAGVQNEQFFGPGTRLTVL.

This clone has only a few counts. The rearrangement links TRBV6-5 to TRBJ1-1, with D hard to call. V lost 6 bases, J lost 0 bases, and 11 bases lay in between. The CDR3 loop spans 14 amino acids. Germline V gene sequence: CDR1 MNHEY, CDR2 SVGAGI. The CDR3 sequence: CASRLTALNTEAFF. The CDR3 region has the DNA TGTGCCAGCAGACTTACCGCCTTGAACACTGAAGCTTTCTTT.

The chain joins TRBV5-1 to TRBJ2-3; 9 nucleotides agree with TRBD2. CDR1 is SGHRS and CDR2 is YFSETQ in the germline V gene. The CDR3 has 15 residues. V gave up 3 bases and J gave up 4 bases; unmatched junction bases: 6. CDR3 nucleotide sequence: TGCGCCAGCAGCTATTCTAGCGGGGCCTCAGATACGCAGTATTTT. Its protein is CASSYSSGASDTQYF.

The V gene is TRBV7-7, the J gene TRBJ1-2; 9 positions agree with TRBD1. This CDR3 spans 15 amino acids. Germline V gene sequence: CDR1 SSHAT, CDR2 FNYEAQ (reference sequence). Losses at the gene ends were 5 bases for V and 4 bases for J; bases not matched to a gene: 8. CDR3 coding DNA: TGTGCCAGCAGCCCAGGGACAGGGACTTGCTATGGCTACACCTTC. Its translation is CASSPGTGTCYGYTF.

The V call is TRBV9, the J call TRBJ2-2, with D possibly matching TRBD2 (6 bases). Germline V lookup: CDR1 SGDLS, CDR2 YYNGEE. The length of the CDR3 is 15 residues. V was trimmed by 8 bases and J by 4 bases, leaving 18 bases between them. The CDR3 sequence is CARDTCGVITGELFF. DNA of the CDR3: TGTGCCAGGGACACCTGCGGGGTAATCACCGGGGAGCTGTTTTTT.

This clone has a handful of counts. The chain combines TRBV5-1 with TRBJ1-2; 8 positions match TRBD1. V gave up 0 bases and J gave up 6 bases; unmatched junction bases: 4. CDR1 and CDR2 (germline): SGHRS, YFSETQ. The CDR3 is made up of 14 amino acids. The CDR3 DNA sequence: TGCGCCAGCAGCTTGGAGACAGGGGTTAATGGCTACACCTTC. Translated, it gives CASSLETGVNGYTF. Variable domain in full (rest from reference TRBV5-1 and TRBJ1-2): KAGVTQTPRYLIKTRGQQVTLSCSPISGHRSVSWYQQTPGQGLQFLFEYFSETQRNKGNFPGRFSGRQFSNSRSEMNVSTLELGDSALYLCASSLETGVNGYTFGSGTRLTVV.

This clone was detected only once. The chain is built from TRBV5-1 and TRBJ2-7, with D unclear. CDR3 length: 15 amino acids. The germline V gene encodes CDR1 SGHRS and CDR2 YFSETQ. Trimming removed 4 bases at V and 3 bases at J, with 17 bases between. Here the CDR3 reads CASSPGYGFSYEQYF. The CDR3 bases are TGCGCCAGCAGCCCCGGGTATGGGTTTAGCTACGAGCAGTACTTC.

The chain combines TRBV12-3 or TRBV12-4 with TRBJ2-7, with unresolved D. The CDR3 has 12 amino acids. Trimming left V 2 bases short and J 4 bases short, with 6 bases between. The CDR3 sequence is CASSLLGYEQYF. CDR3 nucleotides: TGTGCCAGCAGTTTACTCGGTTACGAGCAGTACTTC.

The rearrangement uses TRBV14 and TRBJ1-1; 7 nucleotides match TRBD1. The V gene end was trimmed by 2 bases and the J gene end by 4 bases; junction bases not matched to a gene: 4. The CDR3 is 14 residues long. Germline assignment: CDR1 SGHDN and CDR2 FVKESK. CDR3: CASSQTGVSTEAFF. The DNA of the CDR3 is TGTGCCAGCAGCCAAACAGGGGTGAGCACTGAAGCTTTCTTT.

The rearrangement uses TRBV18 and TRBJ1-2; 12 bases are a match to TRBD1. With V trimmed by 3 bases and J by 0 bases, 5 bases remained unmatched. The CDR3 consists of 17 residues. Germline CDR1 KGHSH, CDR2 LQKENI. CDR3 sequence: CASSPGTGGPTNYGYTF. CDR3 nucleotide sequence: TGTGCCAGCTCACCGGGGACAGGGGGCCCTACTAACTATGGCTACACCTTC.

The J gene is TRBJ2-1, the V gene TRBV25-1; TRBD2 matches 14 bases. CDR1 is MGHDK and CDR2 is SYGVNS in the germline V gene. V lost 7 bases to trimming and J lost 7 bases; unmatched junction nucleotides: 6. The CDR3 is 15 residues long. The chain's CDR3 is CASKTGLAGGNEQFF. The CDR3 DNA is TGTGCCAGCAAGACTGGACTAGCGGGGGGTAATGAGCAGTTCTTC.

The CDR3 here is CASSGAGQGTDTQYF. The CDR3 DNA sequence: TGTGCCAGCAGCGGTGCGGGACAGGGCACAGATACGCAGTATTTT. The gene calls are TRBV5-4 and TRBJ2-3, with 8 bases aligning to TRBD1. The CDR3 loop spans 15 amino acids. Germline values: CDR1 SGHNT, CDR2 YYREEE (reference sequence). The V and J ends lost 4 bases and 1 base, in that order; junction bases with no gene match: 5.

The CDR3 DNA sequence: TGTGCCAGTAGTATAGGACAGGGGGGTCCAGGGAGTTACTACAATGAGCAGTTCTTC. It encodes CASSIGQGGPGSYYNEQFF. The rearrangement uses TRBV19 and TRBJ2-1; 9 nucleotides line up with TRBD1. The trim removed 1 base at V and 3 bases at J, leaving 13 bases unmatched. Germline CDR1 and CDR2: LNHDA and SQIVND (reference sequence). This CDR3 has 19 amino acids. Full variable domain (outside the CDR3, taken from reference TRBV19 and TRBJ2-1): DGGITQSPKYLFRKEGQNVTLSCEQNLNHDAMYWYRQDPGQGLRLIYYSQIVNDFQKGDIAEGYSVSREKKESFPLTVTSAQKNPTAFYLCASSIGQGGPGSYYNEQFFGPGTRLTVL.

The chain recombines TRBV7-2 with TRBJ2-5; a weak D match, TRBD1 (5 bases). Germline V CDR1 and CDR2: SGHTA, FQGNSA. Between the trimmed V and J ends, which lost 1 base and 3 bases, there was a span of 6 bases. The CDR3 extends over 13 amino acids. CDR3 region: CASSLVREETQYF. CDR3 sequence (DNA): TGTGCCAGCAGCTTAGTCAGGGAAGAGACCCAGTACTTC. Full variable domain (outside the CDR3, taken from reference TRBV7-2 and TRBJ2-5): GAGVSQSPSNKVTEKGKDVELRCDPISGHTALYWYRQSLGQGLEFLIYFQGNSAPDKSGLPSDRFSAERTGGSVSTLTIQRTQQEDSAVYLCASSLVREETQYFGPGTRLLVL.

This sequence joins TRBV5-6 and TRBJ1-4; 9 bases align to TRBD1. CDR1 SGHDT and CDR2 YYEEEE come from the germline V gene. The CDR3 has 17 residues. With 0 bases clipped from V and 2 bases from J, the junction kept 5 bases outside the gene matches. CDR3 amino acids: CASSLATGGSTNEKLFF. In nucleotides, the CDR3 is TGTGCCAGCAGCTTGGCGACAGGGGGTAGCACTAATGAAAAACTGTTTTTT. The complete variable domain, with remaining parts taken from reference TRBV5-6 and TRBJ1-4, reads DAGVTQSPTHLIKTRGQQVTLRCSPKSGHDTVSWYQQALGQGPQFIFQYYEEEERQRGNFPDRFSGHQFPNYSSELNVNALLLGDSALYLCASSLATGGSTNEKLFFGSGTQLSVL.

The chain links TRBV9 to TRBJ2-2, with 9 positions matching TRBD1. The V gene end was trimmed by 0 bases and the J gene end by 4 bases; junction bases not matched to a gene: 1. Germline CDR1 is SGDLS and CDR2 is YYNGEE. The CDR3 totals 15 residues. DNA for the CDR3: TGTGCCAGCAGCGTAGACAGGGGGCTCACCGGGGAGCTGTTTTTT. This codes for CASSVDRGLTGELFF.

The chain combines TRBV7-6 with TRBJ2-1; 12 nucleotides match TRBD2. Germline V gene lookup returns CDR1 SGHVS and CDR2 FNYEAQ. The CDR3 runs to 18 residues. Losses at the gene ends were 5 bases for V and 0 bases for J; bases not matched to a gene: 8. As DNA, the CDR3 is TGTGCCAGCAGCGGTACTAGCGGGGGGCCGAGCTCCTACAATGAGCAGTTCTTC. Amino acids: CASSGTSGGPSSYNEQFF.